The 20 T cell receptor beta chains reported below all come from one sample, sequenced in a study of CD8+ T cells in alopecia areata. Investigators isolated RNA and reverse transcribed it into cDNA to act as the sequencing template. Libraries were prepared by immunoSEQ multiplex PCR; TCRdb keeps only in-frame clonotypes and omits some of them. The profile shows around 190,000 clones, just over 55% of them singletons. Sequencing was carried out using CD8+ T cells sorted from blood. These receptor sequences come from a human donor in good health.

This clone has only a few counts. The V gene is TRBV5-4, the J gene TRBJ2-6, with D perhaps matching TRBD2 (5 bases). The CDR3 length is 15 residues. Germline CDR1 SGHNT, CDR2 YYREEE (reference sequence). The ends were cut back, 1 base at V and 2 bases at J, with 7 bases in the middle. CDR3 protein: CASSLTSTGANVLTF. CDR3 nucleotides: TGTGCCAGCAGCTTGACTAGTACTGGGGCCAACGTCCTGACTTTC.

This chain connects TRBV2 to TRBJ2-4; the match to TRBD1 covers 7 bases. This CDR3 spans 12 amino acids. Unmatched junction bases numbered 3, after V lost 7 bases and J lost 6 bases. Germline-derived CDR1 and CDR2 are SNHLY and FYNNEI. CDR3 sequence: CASMPGGNIQYF. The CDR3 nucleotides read TGTGCCAGCATGCCAGGGGGAAACATTCAGTACTTC.

This CDR3 reads CASSLSWPYEQYF. The CDR3 coding sequence is TGTGCCAGCAGTTTATCATGGCCCTACGAGCAGTACTTC. The chain uses TRBV27 and TRBJ2-7; no clear D gene. Germline V gives CDR1 MNHEY, CDR2 SMNVEV (reference sequence). The germline V and J ends were trimmed by 0 bases and 2 bases, with 5 bases remaining between them. The CDR3 is made up of 13 amino acids.

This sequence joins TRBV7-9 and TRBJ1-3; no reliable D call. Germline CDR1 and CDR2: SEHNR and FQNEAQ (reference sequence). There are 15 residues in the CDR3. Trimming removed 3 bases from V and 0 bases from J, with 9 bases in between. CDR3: CASSFVDPSGNTIYF. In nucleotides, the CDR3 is TGTGCCAGCAGCTTTGTGGACCCCTCTGGAAACACCATATATTTT.

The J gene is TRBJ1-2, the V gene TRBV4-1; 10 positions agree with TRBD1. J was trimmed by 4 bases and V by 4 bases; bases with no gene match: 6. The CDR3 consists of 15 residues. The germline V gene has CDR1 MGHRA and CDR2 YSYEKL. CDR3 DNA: TGCGCCAGCAGCCTAAAGACAGGGGGCTTCTATGGCTACACCTTC. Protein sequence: CASSLKTGGFYGYTF.

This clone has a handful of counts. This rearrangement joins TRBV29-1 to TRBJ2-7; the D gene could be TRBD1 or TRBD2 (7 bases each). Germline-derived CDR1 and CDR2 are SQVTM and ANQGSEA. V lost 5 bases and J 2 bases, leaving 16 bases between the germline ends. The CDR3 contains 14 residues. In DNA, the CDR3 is TGCAGCGTTCCCAGGGGGGGGTCCCCCTACGAGCAGTACTTC. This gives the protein CSVPRGGSPYEQYF.

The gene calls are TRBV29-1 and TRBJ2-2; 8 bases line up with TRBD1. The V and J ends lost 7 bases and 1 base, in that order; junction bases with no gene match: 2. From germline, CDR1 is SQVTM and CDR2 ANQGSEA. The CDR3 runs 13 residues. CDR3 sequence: CSGTGLNTGELFF. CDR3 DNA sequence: TGCAGCGGGACAGGGCTGAACACCGGGGAGCTGTTTTTT.

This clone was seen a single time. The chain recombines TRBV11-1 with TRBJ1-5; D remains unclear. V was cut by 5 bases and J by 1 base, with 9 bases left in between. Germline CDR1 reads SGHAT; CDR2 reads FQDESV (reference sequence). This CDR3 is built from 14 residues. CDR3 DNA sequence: TGTGCCAGCAGCACTCACGGAAGCAATCAGCCCCAGCATTTT. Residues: CASSTHGSNQPQHF.

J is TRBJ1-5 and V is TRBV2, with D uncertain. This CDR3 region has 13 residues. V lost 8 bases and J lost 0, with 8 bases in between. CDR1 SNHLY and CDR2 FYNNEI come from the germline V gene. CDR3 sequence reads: CASLGDSNQPQHF. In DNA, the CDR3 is TGTGCCAGCCTCGGGGATAGCAATCAGCCCCAGCATTTT.

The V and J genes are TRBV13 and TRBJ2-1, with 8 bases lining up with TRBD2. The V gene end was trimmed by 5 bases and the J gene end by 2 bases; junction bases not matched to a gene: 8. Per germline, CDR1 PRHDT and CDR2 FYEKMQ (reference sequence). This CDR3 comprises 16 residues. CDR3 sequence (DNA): TGTGCCAGCAGCCCCCGGGGGGGCGCAACCTACAATGAGCAGTTCTTC. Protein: CASSPRGGATYNEQFF.

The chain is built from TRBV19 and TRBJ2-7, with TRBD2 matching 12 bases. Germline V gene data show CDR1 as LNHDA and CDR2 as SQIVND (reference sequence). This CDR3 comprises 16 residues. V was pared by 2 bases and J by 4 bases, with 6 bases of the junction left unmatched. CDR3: CASSILLAGGPYEQYF. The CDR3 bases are TGTGCCAGTAGTATATTACTAGCGGGGGGTCCTTACGAGCAGTACTTC.

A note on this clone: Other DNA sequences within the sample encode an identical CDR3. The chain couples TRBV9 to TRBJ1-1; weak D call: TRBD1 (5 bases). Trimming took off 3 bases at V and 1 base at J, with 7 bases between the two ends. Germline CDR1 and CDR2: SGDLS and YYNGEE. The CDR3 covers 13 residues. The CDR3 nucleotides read TGTGCCAGCAGCGCGGGGGGGAACACTGAAGCTTTCTTT. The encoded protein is CASSAGGNTEAFF.

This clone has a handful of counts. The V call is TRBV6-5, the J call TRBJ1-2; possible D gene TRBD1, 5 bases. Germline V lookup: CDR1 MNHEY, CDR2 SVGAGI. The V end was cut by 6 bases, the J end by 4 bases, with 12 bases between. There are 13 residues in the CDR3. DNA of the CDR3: TGTGCCAGCAGCCCAGGGTCCGGCTATGGCTACACCTTC. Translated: CASSPGSGYGYTF.

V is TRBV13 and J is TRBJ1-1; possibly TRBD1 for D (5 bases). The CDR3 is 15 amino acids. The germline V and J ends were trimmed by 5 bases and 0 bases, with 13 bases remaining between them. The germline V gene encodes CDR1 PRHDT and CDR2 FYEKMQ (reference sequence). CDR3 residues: CASSPKGTVNTEAFF. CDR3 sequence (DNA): TGTGCCAGCAGCCCAAAGGGGACGGTGAACACTGAAGCTTTCTTT.

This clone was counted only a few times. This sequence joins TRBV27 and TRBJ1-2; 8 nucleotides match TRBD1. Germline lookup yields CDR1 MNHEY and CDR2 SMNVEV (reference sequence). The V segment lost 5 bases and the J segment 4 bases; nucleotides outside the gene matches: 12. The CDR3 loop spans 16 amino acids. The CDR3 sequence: CASSPSRQGLAYGYTF. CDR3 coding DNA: TGTGCCAGCAGTCCTTCCAGACAGGGGCTGGCCTATGGCTACACCTTC.

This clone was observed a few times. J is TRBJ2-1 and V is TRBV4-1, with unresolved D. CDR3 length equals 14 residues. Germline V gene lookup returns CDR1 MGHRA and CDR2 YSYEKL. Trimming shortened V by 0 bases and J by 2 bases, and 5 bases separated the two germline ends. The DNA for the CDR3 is TGCGCCAGCAGCCAAGATCGACCCTACAATGAGCAGTTCTTC. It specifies CASSQDRPYNEQFF.

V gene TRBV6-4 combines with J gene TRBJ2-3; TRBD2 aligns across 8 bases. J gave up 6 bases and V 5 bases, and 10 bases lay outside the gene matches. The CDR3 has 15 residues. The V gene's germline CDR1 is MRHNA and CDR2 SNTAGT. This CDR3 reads CASSPRGGGPDTQYF. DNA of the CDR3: TGTGCCAGCAGTCCCCGGGGCGGGGGGCCGGATACGCAGTATTTT.

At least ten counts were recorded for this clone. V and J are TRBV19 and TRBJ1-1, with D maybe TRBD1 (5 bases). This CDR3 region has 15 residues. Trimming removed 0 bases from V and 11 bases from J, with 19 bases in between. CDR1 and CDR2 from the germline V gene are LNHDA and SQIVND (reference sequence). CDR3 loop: CASSIDQGQPETAFF. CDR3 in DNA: TGTGCCAGTAGTATAGACCAAGGACAACCTGAGACGGCTTTCTTT.

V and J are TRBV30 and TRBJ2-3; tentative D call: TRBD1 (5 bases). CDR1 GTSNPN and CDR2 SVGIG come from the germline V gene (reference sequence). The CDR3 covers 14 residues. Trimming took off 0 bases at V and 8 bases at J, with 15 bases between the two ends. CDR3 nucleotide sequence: TGTGCCTGGAGTGTAGGGGCCGGACCCGGTACGCAGTATTTT. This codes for CAWSVGAGPGTQYF.

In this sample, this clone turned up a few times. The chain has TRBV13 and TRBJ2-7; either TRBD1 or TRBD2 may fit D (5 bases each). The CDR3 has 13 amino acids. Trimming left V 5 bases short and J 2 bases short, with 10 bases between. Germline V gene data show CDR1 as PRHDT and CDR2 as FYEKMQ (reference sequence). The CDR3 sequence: CASSRDGTYEQYF. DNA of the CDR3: TGTGCCAGCAGCCGGGACGGGACCTACGAGCAGTACTTC. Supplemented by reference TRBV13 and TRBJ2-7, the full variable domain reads AAGVIQSPRHLIKEKRETATLKCYPIPRHDTVYWYQQGPGQDPQFLISFYEKMQSDKGSIPDRFSAQQFSDYHSELNMSSLELGDSALYFCASSRDGTYEQYFGPGTRLTVT.